A selection of T cell receptor beta chains follows, all from one sample in a study of blood T cells in healthy people across ages. MiXCR, run by TCRdb on the 5' RACE reads, gives a single entry per CDR3 protein. The sample records 1.5 million to 2 million distinct CDR3 sequences, just under 50% being singletons. The sequencing sample was made of blood. Source of these receptors: a woman aged 40 to 50 in good health. Both conserved end residues are part of each CDR3. The D gene is left open where the match is weak. Size is stated for part of the rows, as once, few or many counts, or as a class when the clone is expanded.

D,size,V,J,DNA,CDR3
.,.,TRBV4-3,TRBJ2-3,TGCGCCAGCAGCCCCCAGAGGCGGTCCACAGATACGCAGTATTTT,CASSPQRRSTDTQYF
TRBD1,.,TRBV15,TRBJ1-1,TGTGCCTCCAGCCCAAATTTTTTCCCGACAGGGGGGCTGAGCACTGAAGCTTTCTTT,CASSPNFFPTGGLSTEAFF
.,few,TRBV7-2,TRBJ2-5,TGTGCCAGCAGCTTAATGAATCGGGGTCCCGAGACCCAGTACTTC,CASSLMNRGPETQYF
.,.,TRBV29-1,TRBJ2-5,TGCAGCGGGGGGTATAGCGGACATCAAGAGACCCAGTACTTC,CSGGYSGHQETQYF
TRBD2,.,TRBV5-6,TRBJ2-7,TGTGCCAGCAGCTTGTCCCTAGCGGGGGCTTTGAATGAGCAGTACTTC,CASSLSLAGALNEQYF
TRBD1,.,TRBV7-9,TRBJ1-6,TGTGCCAGCAGGCCCGACAGGGGAGGGAATTCACCCCTCCACTTT,CASRPDRGGNSPLHF
.,.,TRBV27,TRBJ2-4,TGTGCCAGCAGTTCGGGATACAAAAACATTCAGTACTTC,CASSSGYKNIQYF
.,few,TRBV13,TRBJ1-2,TGTGCCAGCAGCTTAGGCCTAACGGACAACTATGGCTACACCTTC,CASSLGLTDNYGYTF
.,.,TRBV5-1,TRBJ1-2,TGCGCCAGCAGCTTGGGCGGTAAGGCGTCCTATGGCTACACCTTC,CASSLGGKASYGYTF
.,.,TRBV2,TRBJ1-5,TGTGCCAGCAGGGACGTTCGGGATCAGCCCCAGCATTTT,CASRDVRDQPQHF
.,few,TRBV12-3/TRBV12-4,TRBJ2-7,TGTGCCAGCAGTTCCGACCGGGACACCTACGAGCAGTACTTC,CASSSDRDTYEQYF
.,once,TRBV2,TRBJ2-5,TGTGCCAGCAGTGGTCAGGAGGGGCAAGAGACCCAGTACTTC,CASSGQEGQETQYF
.,.,TRBV6-1,TRBJ1-6,TGTGCCAGCAGGCCTCTATTCGCCGGATCCTATAATTCACCCCTCCACTTT,CASRPLFAGSYNSPLHF
.,.,TRBV5-1,TRBJ1-2,TGCGCCAGCAGCTTGGTATCAGGGGATCTAAACTATGGCTACACCTTC,CASSLVSGDLNYGYTF
TRBD2,.,TRBV5-1,TRBJ2-3,TGCGCCAGCAGCTTGTCGTCTAGCGGGGTTAGCACAGATACGCAGTATTTT,CASSLSSSGVSTDTQYF
TRBD1,few,TRBV4-1,TRBJ2-1,TGCGCCAGCAGCCAACCCGACAGGGCCAATGAGCAGTTCTTC,CASSQPDRANEQFF
.,.,TRBV5-1,TRBJ1-6,TGCGCCAGCCGGGACACCAATTCACCCCTCCACTTT,CASRDTNSPLHF
TRBD2,.,TRBV6-2/TRBV6-3,TRBJ2-3,TGTGCCAGCAGGCGACTAGCGGGGGAGAGCACAGATACGCAGTATTTT,CASRRLAGESTDTQYF
.,.,TRBV4-2,TRBJ1-5,TGTGCCAGCAGCCCCGCTGAGGTCGCGCCCCAGCATTTT,CASSPAEVAPQHF
TRBD2,.,TRBV29-1,TRBJ2-7,TGCAGCGTGGGGGGGGACGCGACCGAGCAGTACTTC,CSVGGDATEQYF
TRBD1,.,TRBV14,TRBJ1-1,TGTGCCAGCAGCCAATCGGGACAGGGTTACATGAACACTGAAGCTTTCTTT,CASSQSGQGYMNTEAFF
.,.,TRBV15,TRBJ1-2,TGTGCCACCAGCAGAGATCTTGACGGTTCCTATGGCTACACCTTC,CATSRDLDGSYGYTF
.,.,TRBV5-1,TRBJ2-5,TGCGCCAGCAGCTGGAGCCCTGGGGGAGAGACCCAGTACTTC,CASSWSPGGETQYF
TRBD2,.,TRBV7-6,TRBJ2-5,TGTGCCAGCAGCTTAGGACTAGCGGGGGGCGCAGAGACCCAGTACTTC,CASSLGLAGGAETQYF
.,.,TRBV10-3,TRBJ1-6,TGTGCCATCAGTCCGGAGATGGGGAATTCACCCCTCCACTTT,CAISPEMGNSPLHF
TRBD1,.,TRBV27,TRBJ1-4,TGTGCCAGCAGTATCGGGACAGGGTACGAAAAACTGTTTTTT,CASSIGTGYEKLFF
TRBD1,few,TRBV9,TRBJ2-7,TGTGCCAGCAGCCCGGGACAGGAGTATTACGAGCAGTACTTC,CASSPGQEYYEQYF
TRBD2,few,TRBV19,TRBJ2-1,TGTGCCAGTAGTATTGGGACTAGCGGATACAATGAGCAGTTCTTC,CASSIGTSGYNEQFF